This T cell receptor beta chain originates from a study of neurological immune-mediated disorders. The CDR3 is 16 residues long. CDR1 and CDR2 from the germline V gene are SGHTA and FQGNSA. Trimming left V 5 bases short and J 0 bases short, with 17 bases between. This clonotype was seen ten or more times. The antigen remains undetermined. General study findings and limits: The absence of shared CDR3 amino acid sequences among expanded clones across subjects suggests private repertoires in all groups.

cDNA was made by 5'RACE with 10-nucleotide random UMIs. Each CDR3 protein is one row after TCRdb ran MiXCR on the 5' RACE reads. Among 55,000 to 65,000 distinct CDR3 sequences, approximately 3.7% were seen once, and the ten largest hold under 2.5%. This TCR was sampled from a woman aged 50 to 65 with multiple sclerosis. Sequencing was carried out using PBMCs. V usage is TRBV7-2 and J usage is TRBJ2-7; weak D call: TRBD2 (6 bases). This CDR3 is CASSPGGGEYSYEQYF. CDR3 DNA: TGTGCCAGCAGCCCAGGAGGCGGGGAATACTCCTACGAGCAGTACTTC.